This T cell receptor (beta chain) came from a study of cytomegalovirus exposure and HLA in healthy donors (dated by TCRdb to between 2016 and 2019). General notes on the study: In an earlier analysis of 587 of the donors, around 300 Gb of sequence data and 100 million or so unique TCR beta sequences from about 179 million T cells were reported. About 320 gigabases of sequencing data and approximately 93 million unique TCR sequences were included in an early release covering roughly 600 HLA-typed donors. The genetic ancestry cluster associated with self-reported Caucasian donors included 81% of the approximately 410 genotyped donors. The study aimed to test whether signatures of past pathogen exposure could be identified by cataloging public T cell receptors. The T cell repertoires of around 730 subjects were profiled by immunosequencing and related to cytomegalovirus serostatus. Along with the approximately 700-subject first cohort, a separate validation cohort of over a hundred different subjects was used. To predict cytomegalovirus infection status, the study brought together high-throughput TCR immunosequencing, statistical association of individual TCRs with disease status, and machine learning. In a later analysis, previously published TCR beta repertoires from about 640 donors were re-analyzed and high-resolution HLA genotyping was added so that TCR occurrence patterns could be studied. Rather than using new phenotypic data, the later analysis identified candidate immune exposures from TCR beta sequences and from how often those sequences occurred across donors. In an earlier analysis of about 590 of the donors, high-throughput TCR beta sequencing was used to judge whether each TCR beta V gene segment behaved as functional or pseudogenic. Alongside the repertoire data, information on donor age, sex, ethnicity and CMV serostatus was compiled. Genome-wide SNP genotypes for about 55% of the 666 donors were used in a later genetic analysis, which treated that subset as a discovery cohort. Every repertoire in the discovery cohort had been generated on one and the same sequencing platform. HLA typing covered class I and class II loci at four-digit resolution. Typing coverage varied by locus: roughly 620-640 donors for A, B, C, DRB1 and DQB1; more than 500 for DQA1; nearly 610 for DPA1; fewer than 480 for DPB1. Several DR-DQ haplotypes were treated as single units for association and clustering because of strong linkage in the cohort. Among roughly 400 genotyped donors of the cohort, an average of approximately 230,000 unique TCR beta nucleotide sequences were sequenced per donor, approximately 20% of them non-productive.

CDR1 and CDR2 are drawn from the germline V gene: MNHEY, SVGAGI. The CDR3 sequence holds 15 residues, the cysteine and phenylalanine included. The retained sequence is limited to the CDR3, 45 bases, with the frame set at the first base. V drops 3 bases and J drops 7 bases, leaving 15 bases in between. On this clone: Its cognate antigen has yet to be identified. Base qualities are missing; no much larger clone stands one base away.

The cohort was made up of 500 to 850 healthy bone marrow donors. All cohort members were sampled while nominally healthy, although unrecorded immune exposures were likely present. The donor was CMV seronegative and was included in the group of about 350 seronegative cohort members. A peripheral blood sample was provided by each donor, and peripheral blood mononuclear cells were used for TCR beta sequencing. Genomic DNA was extracted from the blood cell samples with the Qiagen DNeasy Blood Extraction Kit. Here is what the overall study found, with its caveats: Because counts were too low, 15 to 20 rarely observed V segments, including chromosome 9 orphons, were excluded from the earlier analysis of 587 of the donors. Immune exposure information for the cohort was limited to CMV serostatus. Cytomegalovirus status was reported to be diagnosed by the classifier with high specificity and sensitivity in both the original and validation cohorts. When HLA alleles, especially DR and DQ, strongly co-occurred, TCR associations were difficult to assign to individual alleles. V-gene and J-gene trimming of TCR beta chains was associated with a missense DCLRE1C variant in a later genetic analysis, and the association was replicated in an independent cohort. While some public TCRs were present in many individuals, most TCR sequences turned up only very rarely across donors. A group of highly shared sequence variants was considered likely to be a technical artifact of the sequencing pipeline. Specific HLA alleles were associated with around 18,000 TCR beta sequences at a false discovery rate of 0.05 in a later analysis. According to a later analysis, most CMV-associated TCR beta chains appeared to be HLA-restricted, and the HLA associations seemed to be driven largely by CMV exposure. Some IMGT-functional V segments, including TRBV6-2 and TRBV6-3, could not be told apart with the 87-base-pair reads, so those segments were excluded. Presence/absence analyses assumed roughly uniform sequencing depth across donors, an assumption that may not hold. According to the authors, the approach could potentially be generalized to other disease states and immunological phenotypes. In a later analysis, HLA-associated TCR beta chains showed more clonal expansion and lower generation probabilities than non-associated chains that were equally common. In a later analysis, TCR association rates were found to vary across HLA loci, with the most associated TCRs seen for DRB1 alleles and the fewest for HLA-C alleles. An earlier analysis of 450 to 750 of the donors showed that most TCR beta V segments appeared in productive rearrangements either about 87% or about 30% of the time, which broadly matched IMGT annotations. In this cohort, only TCR beta chains were sequenced, and detectable features were limited by the absence of alpha or paired-chain data. According to a later analysis, parvovirus B19, influenza, CMV and Epstein-Barr virus appeared linked to several top co-occurrence clusters. The study listed 150 to 200 TCR beta chains as associated with cytomegalovirus. Because some donors lacked HLA typing at each locus, the association tests relied only on the typed subset. A further reported finding was that TCR beta sequences accurately predicted the HLA-A and HLA-B alleles for most subjects in the first cohort. Correlated functional status among segregating V segments might be attributable to linkage disequilibrium, but an unknown experimental factor could not be ruled out. According to a later genetic analysis, donors in an Asian-associated ancestry cluster had fewer N-insertions in productive TCRs than the approximately 630-donor mean. In vitro tests confirmed that a few of the cytomegalovirus-associated TCR beta chains recognize cytomegalovirus antigens.

The library was prepared using the immunoSEQ multiplex PCR assay. For the multiplex PCR, a mixture combining 60 forward primers for TCR Vbeta segments and 13 reverse primers for TCR Jbeta segments was used. A multiplex PCR assay on genomic DNA amplified the CDR3 region of rearranged TCR beta genes. The amplified TCR beta libraries were sequenced on the Illumina HiSeq System as 87-base-pair reads. Regarding the original processing steps: A later analysis counted some 80 million unique TCR beta chains across the 550 to 800 repertoires, and roughly 10 million of these chains were shared by at least two donors. Raw reads were error-corrected and collapsed into unique sequences with a nearest-neighbor algorithm that merged closely related sequences to remove PCR and sequencing errors. To assign V, D and J gene segments, CDR3 sequences were aligned to IMGT reference sequences. For a sequence to be retained, at least a six-nucleotide match to both a V gene segment and a J gene segment was required. Rearrangements were called productive when the CDR3 lacked stop codons and stayed in frame with V and J; all others were non-productive. Following IMGT convention, CDR3 was defined as the stretch from the second conserved V-encoded cysteine up to the conserved J-encoded phenylalanine. The earlier analysis of 587 of the donors excluded any sequence lacking an unambiguous match to a single V gene segment. An earlier analysis of a few hundred of the donors called V segments functional above 56.7% productive rearrangements and segregating when the between-donor standard deviation exceeded 5%. A statistical classification framework was developed to diagnose cytomegalovirus status using the catalog of TCR beta chain sequences. A later analysis assigned V and J genes by comparing TCR nucleotide sequences with IMGT/GENE-DB human TR gene sequences. The TCRdist pipeline was used in a later analysis to assign CDR3 sequences and most-parsimonious VDJ recombination scenarios. A later analysis defined each TCR beta chain by its CDR3 amino acid sequence plus V-gene family, and excluded reads lacking a unique V-gene family. In a later analysis, nearly 600 highly shared, low-generation-probability nucleotide sequences were removed to address suspected cross-contamination and a sequencing artifact. In a later analysis, a clonal expansion index was calculated for each public chain from normalized within-repertoire ranks of inferred template counts. A later analysis computed generation probabilities with a VDJ recombination model fitted to out-of-frame rearrangements, and checked the results against IGoR. A later analysis scored TCR-TCR, TCR-HLA and TCR-CMV co-occurrence with hypergeometric tests, applying a repertoire-size bias correction to TCR pairs. A later analysis estimated false discovery rates by permuting HLA or CMV assignments 20 times. In a later analysis, co-occurring TCRs were grouped using DBSCAN, with TCRdist sequence similarity added in when clustering inside HLA-allele-positive subsets. Repertoires with fewer than 30,000 or more than 120,000 public chains were left out of co-occurrence clustering, as were about 5 repertoires with anomalous nucleotide sharing. Drawn from immuneACCESS, this table holds only the in-frame rearrangements with V and J called that TCRdb kept. Clones are partly lost; checked studies trace under half to an unresolved V gene and leave the rest unexplained. V and J calls and clone size follow that table, whereas D and trimming were derived from the DNA. This sample holds about 260,000 clones; 72% were observed only once. Together, the top ten hold 2% to 2.5% of the sample.

Here the chain combines TRBV6-5 and TRBJ2-2; the D gene is possibly TRBD1, with 5 bases matching. Sequences were obtained from PBMCs. The sequence was obtained from a female donor in good health and CMV-seronegative. The CDR3 corresponds to CASSYRQGRSGELFF. The DNA sequence reads TGTGCCAGCAGTTATAGGCAGGGAAGAAGCGGGGAGCTGTTTTTT.